The clone carrying this T cell receptor (beta chain) appeared many times. It was with unique molecular identifiers that the TCRbeta library was prepared. One entry per CDR3 protein results from TCRdb running MiXCR on the PCR reads. This table has approximately 350,000 distinct CDR3 sequences, about a tenth appearing once. Germline V gene lookup returns CDR1 KGHSH and CDR2 LQKENI. Between the trimmed V and J ends, which lost 4 bases and 0 bases, there was a span of 12 bases. CDR3 length: 15 amino acids. These data originate in a study of T-cell reconstitution after alpha-beta-depleted transplantation in children.

The receptor was isolated from a human donor who donated a stem cell graft to a child with acute lymphoblastic leukemia. The chain recombines TRBV18 with TRBJ1-1; D gene uncertain. The material was PBMCs from the stem cell graft donor, obtained from the stem cell graft. CDR3 DNA sequence: TGTGCCAGCTCACTGTTAGAAAGCATGAACACTGAAGCTTTCTTT. It codes for CASSLLESMNTEAFF.